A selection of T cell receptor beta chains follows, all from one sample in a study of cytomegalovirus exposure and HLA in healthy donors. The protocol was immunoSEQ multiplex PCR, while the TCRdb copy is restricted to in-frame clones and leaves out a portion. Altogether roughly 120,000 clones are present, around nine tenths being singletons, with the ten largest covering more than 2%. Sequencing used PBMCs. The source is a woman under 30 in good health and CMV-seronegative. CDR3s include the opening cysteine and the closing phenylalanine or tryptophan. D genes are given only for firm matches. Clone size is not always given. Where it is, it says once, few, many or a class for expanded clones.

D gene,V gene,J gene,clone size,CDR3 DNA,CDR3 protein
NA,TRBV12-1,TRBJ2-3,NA,TGTGCCAGCAGACAGAACAGACTAGCGGGAGGAATAGATACGCAGTATTTT,CASRQNRLAGGIDTQYF
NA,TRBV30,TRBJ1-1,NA,TGTGCCTGGAGTGTGGGCGCCTCAGCTTTCTTT,CAWSVGASAFF
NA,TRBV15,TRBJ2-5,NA,TGTGCCACCAGGAAACAGGCCCAAGAGACCCAGTACTTC,CATRKQAQETQYF
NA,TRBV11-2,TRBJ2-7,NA,TGTGCCAGCAGCTTAGGGACAAACCCCTCCTACGAGCAGTACTTC,CASSLGTNPSYEQYF
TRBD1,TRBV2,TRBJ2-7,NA,TGTGCCAGCGTAAGGGACAGGCAGGGTGAGCAGTACTTC,CASVRDRQGEQYF
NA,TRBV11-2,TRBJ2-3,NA,TGTGCCAGCAGCTTGGGGGGACCCACAGATACGCAGTATTTT,CASSLGGPTDTQYF
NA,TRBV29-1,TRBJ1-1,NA,TGCAGCGCGGGGACACTTCGTAATATGAACACTGAAGCTTTCTTT,CSAGTLRNMNTEAFF
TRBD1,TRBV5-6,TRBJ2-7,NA,TGTGCCAGCAGCTTGGGAGGGGGCGGCGAGCAGTACTTC,CASSLGGGGEQYF
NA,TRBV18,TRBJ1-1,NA,TGTGCCAGCTCTCCACAGGAGGTCACTGAAGCTTTCTTT,CASSPQEVTEAFF
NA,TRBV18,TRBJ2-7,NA,TGTGCCAGCTCACCACCGTTTCGGGCAGGGGTAAACTACGAGCAGTACTTC,CASSPPFRAGVNYEQYF
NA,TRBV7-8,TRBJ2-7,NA,TGTGCCAGCAGCTCGGGCCGGGACTCTTTCTACGAGCAGTACTTC,CASSSGRDSFYEQYF
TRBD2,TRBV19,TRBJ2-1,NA,TGTGCCAGTAGTATAGATCGGGGGGGCAATGAGCAGTTCTTC,CASSIDRGGNEQFF
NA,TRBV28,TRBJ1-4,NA,TGTGCCAGCAAGTGGAGGGGAAATGAAAAACTGTTTTTT,CASKWRGNEKLFF
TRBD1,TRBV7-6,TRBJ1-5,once,TGTGCCAGCAGCTTAGGGACAGGGGAGTTAGGGCAGCCCCAGCATTTT,CASSLGTGELGQPQHF
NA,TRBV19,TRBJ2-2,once,TGTGCCAGTAGTATAGTATTCCGAGGCACCGGGGAGCTGTTTTTT,CASSIVFRGTGELFF
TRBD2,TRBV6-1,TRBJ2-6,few,TGTGCCAGCAGTGAAGCCGGGAGGTCTGGGGCCAACGTCCTGACTTTC,CASSEAGRSGANVLTF
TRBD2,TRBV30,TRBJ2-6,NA,TGTGCCTGGACCTGGGGGAGGGATCCCCCCTCTGGGGCCAACGTCCTGACTTTC,CAWTWGRDPPSGANVLTF
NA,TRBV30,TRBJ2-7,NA,TGTGCCTGGAGTGGGGACACGACTAACTACGAGCAGTACTTC,CAWSGDTTNYEQYF
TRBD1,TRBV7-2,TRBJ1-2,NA,TGTGCCAGCAGCTCGAGACAGGGTGACAGGGTATATGGCTACACCTTC,CASSSRQGDRVYGYTF
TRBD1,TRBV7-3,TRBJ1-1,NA,TGTGCCAGCAGCTTAGGACAGGGGGTTACTGAAGCTTTCTTT,CASSLGQGVTEAFF
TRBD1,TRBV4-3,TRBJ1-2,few,TGCGCCAGCAGCCGGGACAGACAATCGGGCTACACCTTC,CASSRDRQSGYTF
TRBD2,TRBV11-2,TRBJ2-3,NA,TGTGCCAGCAGCTTAGATGTCCTAGCGGGAGCTAAGGATACGCAGTATTTT,CASSLDVLAGAKDTQYF
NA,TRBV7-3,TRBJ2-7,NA,TGTGCCAGCAGCTTAGGGGCAGGGTACGAGCAGTACTTC,CASSLGAGYEQYF
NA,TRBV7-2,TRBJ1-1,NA,TGTGCCAGCAGCCAAGAGGGGGGGCGCGGGACTGAAGCTTTCTTT,CASSQEGGRGTEAFF
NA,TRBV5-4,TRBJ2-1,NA,TGTGCCAGCAGTTTCCACTTGAGCTCCTACAATGAGCAGTTCTTC,CASSFHLSSYNEQFF
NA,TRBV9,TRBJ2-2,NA,TGTGCCAGCAGGGGAGTGGCGGGATCGAACACCGGGGAGCTGTTTTTT,CASRGVAGSNTGELFF
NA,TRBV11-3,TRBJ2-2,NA,TGTGCCAGTTCCAAGGGGACCGGGGAGCTGTTTTTT,CASSKGTGELFF
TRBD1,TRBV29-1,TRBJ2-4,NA,TGCAGCGGGGGGACAGGGGGCGAGGGAATGAACATTCAGTACTTC,CSGGTGGEGMNIQYF
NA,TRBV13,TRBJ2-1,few,TGTGCCAGCAGCTTGGAGGGCGGGGACAATGAGCAGTTCTTC,CASSLEGGDNEQFF